The clone carrying this T cell receptor (beta chain) was seen repeatedly, ten times or more. What it binds is not known. V lost 4 bases, J lost 5 bases, and 21 bases lay in between. Per germline, CDR1 MNHEY and CDR2 SVGAGI. CDR3 length equals 16 residues. The record originates from a study of CD8 T cells in ankylosing spondylitis. Overall study findings and caveats: Prior work had noted some motif variants in reactive arthritis blood and synovial fluid. Clones tied to disease were said to be significantly enriched in matched ankylosing spondylitis synovial fluid. Disease-linked clones were found to be CD8+ and relatively rare in peripheral blood. The study identified a TCR beta motif of several highly homologous variants that appeared characteristic of ankylosing spondylitis blood.

A quantitative 5'-RACE method, one with molecular barcodes, was used to make TCR beta libraries. TCRdb itself ran the 5' RACE reads through MiXCR, one entry per CDR3 protein. The sample gives 450,000 to 550,000 distinct CDR3 sequences, 5.3% of which show up once; under 4.5% is in the top ten. This sequence was found in a male donor with ankylosing spondylitis. The genes are TRBV6-5 and TRBJ2-7; the D gene could be TRBD1 or TRBD2 (5 bases each). The sample was blood, either unsorted or a sorted T cell fraction (not recorded which). The CDR3 DNA sequence: TGTGCCAGCAGTTTCCTTTTGGGCAGGGAGATTCACGAGCAGTACTTC. The encoded protein is CASSFLLGREIHEQYF.